This passage covers 7 T cell receptor beta chains from one sample sequenced in a study of T cells in women clearing cervical HPV infection. Generated by immunoSEQ multiplex PCR, the TCRdb table keeps only in-frame clones and is missing some. Here the sample table reports over 25,000 clones. Specimen: blood buffy coat. All receptors come from a woman between 18 and 70 years old with a cervical HPV16 infection that either progressed to CIN3+ or cleared (not recorded which).

About this clone: The sequenced fragment ends 3 residues before the CDR3 boundary, so the rest is inferred from the germline J gene. The chain uses TRBV18 and TRBJ1-2, with 7 bases fitting TRBD1. Germline CDR1 is KGHSH and CDR2 is LQKENI. The CDR3 contains 15 residues. CDR3 DNA (partial): TGTGCCAGCTCACCTCGGCAGGGGGTACAGGAGAGC. The encoded protein is CASSPRQGVQES. The CDR3, in full, reads CASSPRQGVQESYTF.

Comments on this clone: The read terminates 3 residues ahead of where the CDR3 ends, so the germline J gene completes it. The chain combines TRBV2 with TRBJ2-7; tentative D call: TRBD1 (6 bases). Germline V CDR1 and CDR2: SNHLY, FYNNEI. The CDR3 consists of 14 residues. The V gene lost 6 bases and the J gene lost 2 bases, with 14 bases spanning the gap. The CDR3 sequence is CASSSTGPPYEQYF. The CDR3 bases that were read are TGTGCCAGCAGCTCGACAGGTCCCCCCTACGAG.

CDR3 bases read: TGTGCCAGTAGGATCACAGGGGTCTACGGC. Translated: CASRITGVYG. The entire CDR3 is CASRITGVYGYTF. The gene calls are TRBV19 and TRBJ1-2, with 7 bases matching TRBD1. Read data end 3 residues before the CDR3 end; the end is taken from the germline J gene. Germline V CDR1 and CDR2: LNHDA, SQIVND (reference sequence). There are 13 residues in the CDR3.

Notes on this clone: With the read ending 3 residues before the CDR3 end, the germline J gene is used to fill in that end. The chain has TRBV20-1 and TRBJ2-3, with 9 nucleotides matching TRBD2. Germline assignment: CDR1 DFQATT and CDR2 SNEGSKA (reference sequence). The length of the CDR3 is 13 residues. V dropped 6 bases and J dropped 0; count of bases not matched to a gene: 1. Partial CDR3 DNA: TGCAGTGCCACTAGCGGGAGCACAGATACG. Translation gives CSATSGSTDT. The CDR3 in full is CSATSGSTDTQYF.

For this clone: The read terminates 3 residues ahead of where the CDR3 ends, so the germline J gene completes it. This sequence joins TRBV20-1 and TRBJ2-1; 12 nucleotides match TRBD2. Per germline, CDR1 DFQATT and CDR2 SNEGSKA (reference sequence). The CDR3 extends over 14 amino acids. The junction had 4 bases not matched to a gene; V was cut back by 2 bases and J by 8 bases. CDR3 region: CSARWTSGNYEQFF. The CDR3 DNA, read in part, is TGCAGTGCTAGATGGACTAGCGGGAACTATGAG.

With regard to this clone: At one of its ends the junction is not consistent with the germline gene, which may arise from a read error. Read data end 3 residues before the CDR3 end; the end is taken from the germline J gene. The J gene is TRBJ2-2, the V gene TRBV7-3, with 9 bases lining up with TRBD2. CDR1 is SGHTA and CDR2 is FQGTGA in the germline V gene. The CDR3 has 16 residues. The CDR3 protein is CPSSVAGGTNTGELFF. The part of the CDR3 DNA that was read is TGTCCCAGCAGCGTCGCGGGGGGGACGAACACCGGGGAG. Filled out from reference TRBV7-3 and TRBJ2-2, the complete variable domain reads GAGVSQTPSNKVTEKGKYVELRCDPISGHTALYWYRQSLGQGPEFLIYFQGTGAADDSGLPNDRFFAVRPEGSVSTLKIQRTERGDSAVYLCPSSVAGGTNTGELFFGEGSRLTVL.

Note on this clone: Read sequence stops 3 residues before the CDR3 end, and the germline J gene provides the missing end. This chain links TRBV13 with TRBJ2-4; D uncertain. Germline CDR1 is PRHDT and CDR2 is FYEKMQ (reference sequence). Trimming removed 5 bases at V and 0 bases at J, with 8 bases between. This CDR3 has 14 amino acids. The CDR3 sequence: CASSHGQAKNIQYF. Partial CDR3 DNA: TGTGCCAGCAGCCACGGTCAAGCCAAAAACATT.